This TCR beta chain is drawn from a study of blood T cells in healthy people across ages. Study-wide points: Reliance upon unsorted PBMCs precluded definitive naive versus antigen-experienced comparison. When set beside aged donors, long-lived donors presented more naive CD4+ cells and higher diversity.

To note about this clonotype: The antigen remains unidentified.

It was with a sample-barcoded 5' primer and a J-beta primer mix that a second PCR of roughly 7 to 12 cycles was run. Each cDNA molecule received a tag from a template-switch adaptor that had 12 random nucleotides. MiXCR, run by TCRdb on the 5' RACE reads, gives a single entry per CDR3 protein. The table shows hundreds of thousands of distinct CDR3 sequences, with roughly 49% occurring only once. The CDR3 extends over 17 amino acids. V lost 1 base and J lost 2, with 17 bases in between. Germline lookup yields CDR1 LGHNA and CDR2 YSLEER. There were healthy Caucasian individuals from Russia, aged about 6 to 100, serving as donors.

The source material was blood. The J gene is TRBJ1-2, the V gene TRBV4-3; D remains unclear. The origin of this receptor is a woman aged 55-70 years in good health. In nucleotides, the CDR3 is TGCGCCAGCAGCCAAGCTTGGGAGACACCTTCCAACTATGGCTACACCTTC. Translating it yields CASSQAWETPSNYGYTF.